The present TCR beta chain was sequenced within a study of T-cell memory formation after mild COVID-19. Study-wide findings and caveats: Cross-reactive memory apparently joined, as some responding clones appeared in pre-infection memory.

Ten or more counts support this clonotype. The antigen remains unidentified. The length of the CDR3 is 13 residues. Trimming cost V 4 bases and J 3 bases, with 9 bases left between them. In germline, CDR1 is MGHRA, CDR2 YSYEKL. TCRdb reanalysed the 5' RACE reads using MiXCR and keeps one entry per CDR3 protein. The data contain hundreds of thousands of distinct CDR3 sequences, 15% of them singletons. The chain is built from TRBV4-1 and TRBJ1-1; weak D call: TRBD1 (5 bases). Sequencing was done on a sample of PBMCs or a T cell subset sorted from them (not recorded which). This sequence was found in an adult woman who had mild COVID-19 (a few samples of this study predate the infection). Cell type and time point are not known. CDR3 residues: CASSPRDYTEAFF. In nucleotides, the CDR3 is TGCGCCAGCAGCCCTAGGGACTACACTGAAGCTTTCTTT.